The rows below give T cell receptor beta chains drawn from one sample of a study of blood T cell repertoires in COVID-19. TCRdb keeps only in-frame clones here, not all; method: immunoSEQ multiplex PCR. Of around 250,000 clones in the sample, 75% to 90% were seen once. The sequenced sample consisted of PBMCs or T cells enriched from blood (not recorded which). All receptors derive from a woman between 35 and 50 years old who had been exposed to COVID-19. Each CDR3 is given with its conserved first and last residue. D genes are given only for firm matches. Some rows have no size entry. The others give once, few or many, or a class for an expanded clone.

>once|TRBD1|TRBJ1-5|TRBV6-6
TGTGCCAGCAGAGGGGGCGCGGAAGGCAATCAGCCCCAGCATTTT
CASRGGAEGNQPQHF
>once|NA|TRBJ1-5|TRBV4-1
TGCGCCAGCAGCCAAGGCATGGTAGCGGGACAGCCCCAGCATTTT
CASSQGMVAGQPQHF
>once|TRBD2|TRBJ2-2|TRBV7-2
TGTGCCAGCAGATCGTCTGGGACTAGCGGGAGGGCCGGATCCGGGGAGCTGTTTTTT
CASRSSGTSGRAGSGELFF
>NA|NA|TRBJ2-1|TRBV4-2
TGTGCCAGCAGCCAAGCCAGCGGAGTTACGGCCTACAATGAGCAGTTCTTC
CASSQASGVTAYNEQFF
>NA|TRBD2|TRBJ2-7|TRBV29-1
TGCAGCGTCTGCTCGGGGGGGAGAGAGCAGTACTTC
CSVCSGGREQYF
>NA|TRBD1|TRBJ2-1|TRBV7-9
TGTGCCAGCAGCTCACTTTCAGGGGGCGCCTACAATGAGCAGTTCTTC
CASSSLSGGAYNEQFF
>NA|NA|TRBJ1-5|TRBV30
TGTGCCTGGAGCTCAGGGCATCAGCCCCAGCATTTT
CAWSSGHQPQHF
>NA|TRBD1|TRBJ1-2|TRBV6-5
TGTGCCAGCAGTTGGAACCGGGACAGGGGTGACTATGGCTACACCTTC
CASSWNRDRGDYGYTF
>NA|TRBD2|TRBJ2-1|TRBV11-2
TGTGCCAGCAGCACCCTAGCGGGGGGGCCCAATGAGCAGTTCTTC
CASSTLAGGPNEQFF
>NA|TRBD1|TRBJ1-1|TRBV27
TGTGCCAGCCATAGGACAGGAAAGAACACTGAAGCTTTCTTT
CASHRTGKNTEAFF
>NA|NA|TRBJ1-2|TRBV4-3
TGCGCCAGCAGCCAAGATGGCGGAGGCGGAACCTATGGCTACACCTTC
CASSQDGGGGTYGYTF
>NA|NA|TRBJ2-2|TRBV7-3
TGTGCCAGCAGCTTAATCGGGGGTCAGGGCATTAGCACCGGGGAGCTGTTTTTT
CASSLIGGQGISTGELFF
>many|NA|TRBJ2-2|TRBV27
TGTGCCAGCAGGCTACAGGACAACACCGGGGAGCTGTTTTTT
CASRLQDNTGELFF
>NA|NA|TRBJ1-2|TRBV4-3
TGCGCCAGCAGCCAAGAGAGTAGCTATGGCTACACCTTC
CASSQESSYGYTF
>NA|TRBD1|TRBJ2-1|TRBV5-4
TGTGCCAGCAGTCATAGACAGGGATTGGTCCAGGCCAATGAGCAGTTCTTC
CASSHRQGLVQANEQFF
>NA|TRBD1|TRBJ1-1|TRBV11-3
TGTGCCAGCACCCCCTCAACAGGGGTGAACACTGAAGCTTTCTTT
CASTPSTGVNTEAFF
>NA|TRBD2|TRBJ2-3|TRBV7-9
TGTGCCAGCAGCTTAGGCCTAGCGGGGGCCACAGATACGCAGTATTTT
CASSLGLAGATDTQYF
>NA|TRBD1|TRBJ1-2|TRBV3-1/TRBV3-2
TGTGCCAGCAGCCAAGAAGGACAAGAGACAGGGGTCTATGGCTACACCTTC
CASSQEGQETGVYGYTF
>once|NA|TRBJ1-1|TRBV18
TGTGCCAGCTCACCTGTATCGAAGGGGACAAACACTGAAGCTTTCTTT
CASSPVSKGTNTEAFF
>NA|NA|TRBJ1-1|TRBV30
TGTGCCTTAACTGAAGCTTTCTTT
CALTEAFF
>NA|TRBD1|TRBJ1-1|TRBV7-3
TGTGCCAGCAGCTTACTCGGGACAGGGGGAGACACTGAAGCTTTCTTT
CASSLLGTGGDTEAFF
>NA|TRBD1|TRBJ1-5|TRBV5-1
TGCGCCAGCAGCAGTGCCGGGACAGGAGGCAATCAGCCCCAGCATTTT
CASSSAGTGGNQPQHF
>NA|TRBD2|TRBJ2-3|TRBV11-3
TGTGCCAGCAGTGGATGGGAGGGGATTAGCACAGATACGCAGTATTTT
CASSGWEGISTDTQYF
>NA|NA|TRBJ2-5|TRBV12-5
TGTGCTAGTGGTTTGGCTAGTTTGCAGACCCAGTACTTC
CASGLASLQTQYF
>NA|NA|TRBJ1-3|TRBV5-5
TGTGCCAGCAGCCTTGACAGCCACTCTGGAAACACCATATATTTT
CASSLDSHSGNTIYF
>NA|TRBD2|TRBJ2-3|TRBV3-1/TRBV3-2
TGTGCCAGCAGCTCCTACTACCGGGAGGGAGATACGCAGTATTTT
CASSSYYREGDTQYF
>NA|TRBD1|TRBJ2-2|TRBV7-3
TGTGCCAGCAGCCCGGGACAGGGGAAGTGGGAGCTGTTTTTT
CASSPGQGKWELFF
>NA|NA|TRBJ1-2|TRBV5-4
TGTGCCAGCAGCTTTGGGGCTGGCTACACCTTC
CASSFGAGYTF
>NA|NA|TRBJ1-1|TRBV5-6
TGTGCCAGCAGCTTGGCAGGGTCTGGAGTGAACACTGAAGCTTTCTTT
CASSLAGSGVNTEAFF
>NA|TRBD1|TRBJ1-2|TRBV6-5
TGTGCCAGCAGTTACTCGATAACAGGGGCTGATGGCTACACCTTC
CASSYSITGADGYTF
>NA|NA|TRBJ2-3|TRBV4-1
TGCGCCAGCAGCCAGGGGCCTAGAGGTAGCACAGATACGCAGTATTTT
CASSQGPRGSTDTQYF
>NA|NA|TRBJ1-5|TRBV6-5
TGTGCCAGCAGTTACGGGAGGGGATCTGGGCCCCAGCATTTT
CASSYGRGSGPQHF
>once|TRBD2|TRBJ2-1|TRBV29-1
TGCAGCGTATACGGGGGGGCCTACAATGAGCAGTTCTTC
CSVYGGAYNEQFF
>NA|TRBD2|TRBJ2-1|TRBV19
TGTGCCAGTAATGTGAATAGCGGGAACTACAATGAGCAGTTCTTC
CASNVNSGNYNEQFF
>NA|NA|TRBJ2-1|TRBV7-3
TGTGCCAGCAGCTTAGGACATTCTCTATACAATGAGCAGTTCTTC
CASSLGHSLYNEQFF
>NA|NA|TRBJ2-3|TRBV3-1/TRBV3-2
TGTGCCAGCAGTCAATCGGGTACGCAGTATTTT
CASSQSGTQYF
>NA|TRBD1|TRBJ2-7|TRBV27
TGTGCCAGCAGTCGAGGGGACCGACAGGGGCGCGAGCAGTACTTC
CASSRGDRQGREQYF
>NA|TRBD1|TRBJ1-3|TRBV5-1
TGCGCCAGCAGCTTGCTCGGCAGGGGGGATTTGCGAAACACCATATATTTT
CASSLLGRGDLRNTIYF
>NA|TRBD1|TRBJ2-3|TRBV30
TGTGCCTGGAAACAACAGGGGGCCTCAGATACGCAGTATTTT
CAWKQQGASDTQYF
>NA|NA|TRBJ2-2|TRBV7-3
TGTGCCAGCAGAGTTACTGCCACCGGGGAGCTGTTTTTT
CASRVTATGELFF
>NA|TRBD1|TRBJ1-4|TRBV6-5
TGTGCCAGCAGGATAGGGGGACAGCGTGAAAAACTGTTTTTT
CASRIGGQREKLFF
>NA|NA|TRBJ2-2|TRBV18
TGTGCCAGCTCACCACAGCCAGGGGCGACCGGGGAGCTGTTTTTT
CASSPQPGATGELFF
>once|NA|TRBJ1-1|TRBV6-5
TGTGCCAGCAGACCTTCAGGGATCAACACTGAAGCTTTCTTT
CASRPSGINTEAFF
>NA|NA|TRBJ1-5|TRBV5-4
TGTGCCAGCAGCTTGGGCGGTGACAATCAGCCCCAGCATTTT
CASSLGGDNQPQHF
>NA|NA|TRBJ1-1|TRBV12-3/TRBV12-4
TGTGCCAGCAGTGGTAACAGGGTAGGAGCTTTCTTT
CASSGNRVGAFF
>NA|TRBD2|TRBJ2-7|TRBV11-2
TGTGCCAGCAGCTTAGGGGCGGGGGGCAAGGAGCAGTACTTC
CASSLGAGGKEQYF
>NA|NA|TRBJ1-1|TRBV19
TGTGCCAGTAGTATATCCCAGGGAATGAACACTGAAGCTTTCTTT
CASSISQGMNTEAFF
>NA|NA|TRBJ1-1|TRBV4-1
TGCGCCAGCAGCCAACAATACGGGGGGATCCTGAACACTGAAGCTTTCTTT
CASSQQYGGILNTEAFF
>NA|NA|TRBJ1-1|TRBV12-3/TRBV12-4
TGTGCCAGCAGCCCGGACGGGGGCACTGAAGCTTTCTTT
CASSPDGGTEAFF